The clone carrying this T cell receptor (beta chain) was seen a handful of times. This sequence may be a read error, since a much larger clone differs from it by one base. TCRdb re-analysed the 5' RACE reads in MiXCR, keeping a single row per CDR3 protein. Here the sample spans tens of thousands of distinct CDR3 sequences, just under 8% being singletons. These data come from a study of T cells after yellow fever vaccination. This CDR3 contains 16 residues. From germline, CDR1 is MDHEN and CDR2 SYDVKM. Trimming took 1 base from V and 5 from J; bases not matched to a gene: 9. This TCR was recovered from a man younger than 45 who received the YFV17D yellow fever vaccine. This chain links TRBV28 with TRBJ2-5; 8 bases line up with TRBD1. The specimen was CD8+ T cells sorted from PBMCs, collected on the day of the yellow fever booster vaccination. CDR3 amino acids: CASSLFGQGAFETQYF. The CDR3 DNA reads TGTGCCAGCAGTTTATTTGGCCAGGGGGCGTTTGAGACCCAGTACTTC.